The clone carrying this T cell receptor (beta chain) was observed a single time. Its antigen is not identified. The sample belongs to a study of T cell responses to AZD1222 COVID-19 vaccine. Study findings and constraints: Spike was spanned by vaccine-associated CD4 TCRs, which were dominant at 160-218 and 743-854. The peak T cell response came first, and repertoires were sampled only after it. Most donors were white British and more were female, and clonal diversity was possibly underestimated.

Losses at the gene ends were 1 base for V and 6 bases for J; bases not matched to a gene: 2. This CDR3 contains 13 residues. Germline loops: CDR1 SGHAT, CDR2 FQNNGV. Assay: immunoSEQ multiplex PCR; the TCRdb copy retains only in-frame clones and omits some. The table includes over 110,000 clones, roughly 90% detected once. The clonotype originates from an adult who received the AZD1222 COVID-19 vaccine. The material was peripheral blood, obtained 28 days after the second AZD1222 dose. The V call is TRBV11-2, the J call TRBJ1-1, with TRBD1 matching over 7 bases. The CDR3 loop reads CASSLGGTAEAFF. The CDR3 DNA follows: TGTGCCAGCAGCTTAGGCGGGACAGCTGAAGCTTTCTTT.